The 22 T cell receptor beta chains below all came from one sample that was sequenced in a study of human T cells and chemical hapten exposure. Time point defined: patch test 1, 2 weeks after DPC sensitization. This sample's treatment: therapeutic diphenylcyclopropenone sensitization with weekly scalp DPC. TCRdb recomputed calls from the RACE reads with MiXCR, one row per CDR3 protein. This sample has under 200,000 distinct CDR3 sequences, with about 14% found just once. The source material was whole blood, sampled in connection with sensitization to the hapten diphenylcyclopropenone (DPC). The receptors originated from a woman under 40 with alopecia areata. Some clones in this sample may be carry-over from other donors' samples.

This rearrangement joins TRBV30 to TRBJ2-5; D is uncertain. The V gene lost 0 bases and the J gene lost 1 base, with 3 bases spanning the gap. The germline V gene has CDR1 GTSNPN and CDR2 SVGIG (reference sequence). The CDR3 spans 12 residues. The DNA for the CDR3 is TGTGCCTGGAGTGTATCCCAAGAGACCCAGTACTTC. Translation gives CAWSVSQETQYF.

This clonotype was seen a handful of times. CDR3 protein: CASSPLRLAGVNEQFF. CDR3 nucleotides: TGTGCCAGCAGCCCGCTACGACTAGCGGGGGTCAATGAGCAGTTCTTC. The chain couples TRBV6-2 or TRBV6-3 to TRBJ2-1; TRBD2 agrees at 12 bases. The germline V gene encodes CDR1 MNHEY and CDR2 SVGEGT. Trimming at V came to 6 bases and at J to 6 bases, leaving 9 bases not matched to a gene. The CDR3 spans 16 residues.

The table lists this clonotype with many counts. J is TRBJ1-1 and V is TRBV4-2; maybe TRBD1 (6 bases). V was pared by 0 bases and J by 6 bases, with 11 bases between. This CDR3 is built from 14 residues. Germline-derived CDR1 and CDR2 are LGHNA and YNFKEQ. The CDR3 bases are TGTGCCAGCAGCCAAGACCCGGACAGTCCTGAAGCTTTCTTT. Its translation is CASSQDPDSPEAFF.

The chain recombines TRBV10-3 with TRBJ2-1; 7 bases are a match to TRBD1. Germline V CDR1 and CDR2: ENHRY, SYGVKD. The CDR3 runs to 14 residues. After removal of 6 bases from V and 4 bases from J, the junction contained 6 bases not matched to a gene. This chain's CDR3 is CAIRNGTAYNEQFF. In DNA form, the CDR3 reads TGTGCCATCAGGAACGGGACAGCTTACAATGAGCAGTTCTTC.

This clonotype was observed a handful of times. The rearrangement joins TRBV6-5 to TRBJ1-2, with D maybe TRBD1 (5 bases). This CDR3 contains 14 residues. Germline V gene lookup returns CDR1 MNHEY and CDR2 SVGAGI. Trimming pared 6 bases from V and 0 bases from J, leaving 11 bases between. The chain's CDR3 is CASSLGRSNYGYTF. Written as DNA, the CDR3 is TGTGCCAGCAGCTTGGGACGTTCTAACTATGGCTACACCTTC.

The chain employs TRBV6-2 or TRBV6-3 and TRBJ1-2; TRBD1 aligns across 10 bases. The CDR3 length is 17 residues. Germline values: CDR1 MNHEY, CDR2 SVGEGT. V lost 6 bases to trimming and J lost 2 bases; unmatched junction nucleotides: 12. The CDR3, as DNA: TGTGCCAGCAGCCGGACAGGGGGACTTCGTCTCAACTATGGCTACACCTTC. Translating gives CASSRTGGLRLNYGYTF.

This clonotype was detected ten times or more. This sequence joins TRBV23-1 and TRBJ1-1; 10 bases align to TRBD1. TRBV23-1 is an ORF, and what it does is uncertain. The CDR3 contains 17 residues. V gave up 0 bases and J gave up 3 bases; unmatched junction bases: 7. In DNA, the CDR3 is TGCGCCAGCAGTCAATCTCGGACAGGGGGTTCTGACACTGAAGCTTTCTTT. This translates into CASSQSRTGGSDTEAFF.

J is TRBJ1-5 and V is TRBV20-1; unclear D gene. Trimming removed 3 bases from V and 4 bases from J, with 16 bases in between. The CDR3 runs to 15 residues. Germline V gives CDR1 DFQATT, CDR2 SNEGSKA (reference sequence). The CDR3 region is CSASLNRAGNQPQHF. As DNA, the CDR3 is TGCAGTGCTAGCTTAAATCGCGCCGGGAATCAGCCCCAGCATTTT.

The CDR3 loop is CASSYGLGTHNSPLHF. In DNA, the CDR3 is TGTGCCAGCAGTTATGGGCTCGGGACGCATAATTCACCCCTCCACTTT. The chain recombines TRBV6-6 with TRBJ1-6; tentatively, D is TRBD1 (5 bases). The CDR3 sequence is 16 residues long. In germline, CDR1 is MNHNY, CDR2 SVGAGI (reference sequence). Trimming stripped 3 bases from V and 5 bases from J, with 14 bases between.

This clonotype was seen a handful of times. The chain couples TRBV11-2 to TRBJ1-1; no definite D call. Germline V gene lookup returns CDR1 SGHAT and CDR2 FQNNGV. Trimming removed 2 bases at V and 0 bases at J, with 10 bases between. The CDR3 loop spans 15 amino acids. The CDR3 sequence is CASSLTLGLNTEAFF. As DNA, the CDR3 is TGTGCCAGCAGCTTAACACTTGGGTTGAACACTGAAGCTTTCTTT.

The V call is TRBV7-6, the J call TRBJ1-1; D is undetermined. V lost 1 base and J 3 bases, leaving 9 bases between the germline ends. Germline-derived CDR1 and CDR2 are SGHVS and FNYEAQ. The CDR3 totals 14 residues. CDR3 DNA: TGTGCCAGCAGCTTAGAACCCGGGGACACTGAAGCTTTCTTT. It translates to CASSLEPGDTEAFF.

This clonotype turned up a few times. The chain employs TRBV7-9 and TRBJ1-2, with D unresolved. The CDR3 extends over 13 amino acids. V was cut by 2 bases and J by 6 bases, with 10 bases left in between. CDR1 SEHNR and CDR2 FQNEAQ come from the germline V gene (reference sequence). DNA of the CDR3: TGTGCCAGCAGCTTAACCCCGGAGAATGGCTACACCTTC. Its protein product is CASSLTPENGYTF.

The chain recombines TRBV6-6 with TRBJ1-2, with D perhaps TRBD1 (5 bases). Looked up from germline, CDR1 is MNHNY and CDR2 is SVGAGI (reference sequence). Trimming left V 0 bases short and J 2 bases short, with 7 bases between. The CDR3 spans 14 residues. This CDR3 reads CASSYSRGNYGYTF. The CDR3 DNA sequence: TGTGCCAGCAGTTACTCGAGGGGAAACTATGGCTACACCTTC.

The CDR3 region has the DNA TGTGCCAGCAGTTACAGGGGGACAGCCTCCTACAATGAGCAGTTCTTC. Protein sequence: CASSYRGTASYNEQFF. The chain uses TRBV6-2 or TRBV6-3 and TRBJ2-1; 7 nucleotides line up with TRBD1. The CDR3 is 16 residues long. Per germline, CDR1 MNHEY and CDR2 SVGEGT. The junction had 4 bases not matched to a gene; V was cut back by 2 bases and J by 0 bases.

This chain connects TRBV14 to TRBJ2-3, with D maybe TRBD1 (6 bases). V dropped 0 bases and J dropped 3 bases, with 10 bases sitting between them. The CDR3 spans 15 residues. Germline V gene sequence: CDR1 SGHDN, CDR2 FVKESK. The DNA of the CDR3 is TGTGCCAGCAGCCAAGATCTCAGGGGTACAGATACGCAGTATTTT. Translation: CASSQDLRGTDTQYF. Full variable domain (missing parts from reference TRBV14 and TRBJ2-3): EAGVTQFPSHSVIEKGQTVTLRCDPISGHDNLYWYRRVMGKEIKFLLHFVKESKQDESGMPNNRFLAERTGGTYSTLKVQPAELEDSGVYFCASSQDLRGTDTQYFGPGTRLTVL.

The chain has TRBV20-1 and TRBJ2-7; 8 bases agree with TRBD2. The V segment lost 6 bases and the J segment 6 bases; nucleotides outside the gene matches: 16. The CDR3 is made up of 15 amino acids. Germline CDR1 is DFQATT and CDR2 is SNEGSKA (reference sequence). Written as DNA, the CDR3 is TGCAGTGCCCCAAGGGAGCGGGGGACCCCCGGCGAGCAGTACTTC. Translating gives CSAPRERGTPGEQYF.

CDR3 region: CASREQGIGYEQYF. CDR3 DNA sequence: TGTGCCAGCAGAGAACAGGGGATTGGTTACGAGCAGTACTTC. The rearrangement joins TRBV6-6 to TRBJ2-7; 7 bases line up with TRBD1. CDR3 length: 14 amino acids. The V segment lost 6 bases and the J segment 4 bases; nucleotides outside the gene matches: 9. Germline CDR1 is MNHNY and CDR2 is SVGAGI (reference sequence).

The chain recombines TRBV3-2 with TRBJ1-6; TRBD1 was called by the table and not checked on the DNA. TRBV3-2 is a pseudogene locus. There are 18 residues in the CDR3. The CDR3 loop is CASSRDIWTGGFYSPLHF. CDR3 bases: TGTGCCAGCAGTCGAGACATTTGGACAGGGGGTTTTTATTCACCCCTCCACTTT.

The chain uses TRBV20-1 and TRBJ1-5; D remains unclear. The germline gives CDR1 DFQATT, CDR2 SNEGSKA (reference sequence). V lost 3 bases and J 0 bases, leaving 6 bases between the germline ends. The CDR3 contains 13 residues. The CDR3: CSASGDSNQPQHF. DNA for the CDR3: TGCAGTGCTAGTGGGGATAGCAATCAGCCCCAGCATTTT.

In its sample, this clonotype was seen a few times. The chain couples TRBV18 to TRBJ1-6; 7 positions match TRBD1. The J segment lost 7 bases and the V segment lost 2 bases, leaving 2 bases of the junction unmatched. Germline-derived CDR1 and CDR2 are KGHSH and LQKENI. The CDR3 runs 14 residues. As DNA, the CDR3 is TGTGCCAGCTCACCAGTGGGACAGAATTCACCCCTCCACTTT. This encodes CASSPVGQNSPLHF.

Many counts were recorded for this clonotype. The gene calls are TRBV29-1 and TRBJ1-5; 8 bases agree with TRBD1. CDR1 is SQVTM and CDR2 is ANQGSEA in the germline V gene. With 6 bases clipped from V and 6 bases from J, the junction kept 7 bases outside the gene matches. The CDR3 runs to 13 residues. Here the CDR3 DNA reads TGCAGCGTAGCGACAGGGGCGACTCAGCCCCAGCATTTT. Residues: CSVATGATQPQHF.

This clonotype has a handful of counts. This sequence joins TRBV30 and TRBJ1-5; the D is unclear. V was pared by 2 bases and J by 2 bases, with 4 bases between. This CDR3 comprises 12 residues. The germline gives CDR1 GTSNPN, CDR2 SVGIG (reference sequence). CDR3 nucleotide sequence: TGTGCCTGGAGTAGGGGCAATCAGCCCCAGCATTTT. Its protein is CAWSRGNQPQHF.